These 26 T cell receptor beta chains share one sample of origin, sequenced in a study of CD8+CD57+ T cells in acquired aplastic anemia (dated by TCRdb to 2016 to 2019). TCRdb records Illumina HiSeq 2000 as the sequencer. Profiling of TCR beta VDJ combinations and CDR3 sequences used genomic DNA as the template. Through fastp at Q25 and MiXCR, TCRdb rebuilt clones from the public reads, retaining in-frame beta chains. For every CDR3 protein sequence, its rows merge into one entry that carries the most common genes and DNA. The sample records around 180,000 distinct CDR3 sequences, about 64% of which are singletons. 35% to 55% of the sample belongs to the ten largest clones. Source material: sorted CD4+, CD8+, or CD8+CD57+ T cells (not recorded which) from PBMCs. All receptors derive from a human donor with severe aplastic anemia or a healthy control (not recorded which).

The chain employs TRBV2 and TRBJ1-6; 7 nucleotides line up with TRBD1. Germline values: CDR1 SNHLY, CDR2 FYNNEI. With 6 bases clipped from V and 6 bases from J, the junction kept 5 bases outside the gene matches. This CDR3 is 14 amino acids long. The CDR3 bases are TGTGCCAGCAGCCAAACAGGGGTTAATTCACCCCTCCACTTT. This translates into CASSQTGVNSPLHF.

The chain employs TRBV9 and TRBJ2-2; D ambiguous. CDR3 size: 14 residues. Germline V gives CDR1 SGDLS, CDR2 YYNGEE. V lost 3 bases and J 6 bases, leaving 12 bases between the germline ends. The DNA of the CDR3 is TGTGCCAGCAGCGCCTATGTCGGTCCCGGGGAGCTGTTTTTT. This encodes CASSAYVGPGELFF.

Many counts were recorded for this clonotype. The gene calls are TRBV20-1 and TRBJ1-2, with a weak D call TRBD1 (5 bases). The CDR3 sequence is 15 residues long. V was cut by 0 bases and J by 6 bases, with 17 bases left in between. Germline V CDR1 and CDR2: DFQATT, SNEGSKA (reference sequence). CDR3 amino acids: CSARDLGREGDGYTF. In nucleotides, the CDR3 is TGCAGTGCTAGAGACCTGGGACGGGAAGGAGATGGCTACACCTTC.

The chain uses TRBV2 and TRBJ1-5; 9 bases agree with TRBD1. The CDR3 has 13 residues. The germline CDR1 and CDR2 sequences are SNHLY and FYNNEI. After removal of 6 bases from V and 12 bases from J, the junction contained 9 bases not matched to a gene. The CDR3 DNA is TGTGCCAGCAGGTCGGGGACAGGGTGGGGCCAGCATTTT. This gives the protein CASRSGTGWGQHF.

This clonotype was observed many times. The chain has TRBV6-5 and TRBJ2-7; a weak D match, TRBD1 (5 bases). V dropped 0 bases and J dropped 3 bases, with 15 bases sitting between them. CDR1 and CDR2 (germline): MNHEY, SVGAGI. CDR3 length: 16 amino acids. CDR3 bases: TGTGCCAGCAGTTACTCCCAGGGTCAGGTAAACTACGAGCAGTACTTC. It yields the protein CASSYSQGQVNYEQYF.

A single count supports this clonotype. The J gene is TRBJ1-2, the V gene TRBV7-2; a weak D match, TRBD1 (6 bases). Germline assignment: CDR1 SGHTA and CDR2 FQGNSA. Between the trimmed V and J ends, which lost 5 bases and 8 bases, there was a span of 12 bases. This CDR3 has 12 amino acids. CDR3 in amino acids: CASSPRGLGYTF. As DNA, the CDR3 is TGTGCCAGCAGCCCGAGGGGGTTAGGCTACACCTTC.

This clonotype was recorded once. The chain carries TRBV7-2 and TRBJ2-5; 9 bases line up with TRBD1. This CDR3 has 15 amino acids. CDR1 SGHTA and CDR2 FQGNSA come from the germline V gene. Trimming took 6 bases from V and 2 from J; bases not matched to a gene: 7. DNA of the CDR3: TGTGCCAGCAGATCCGGGACAGGGTTTCAAGAGACCCAGTACTTC. This translates into CASRSGTGFQETQYF. The full variable domain, in which reference TRBV7-2 and TRBJ2-5 provide the parts outside the CDR3, is GAGVSQSPSNKVTEKGKDVELRCDPISGHTALYWYRQSLGQGLEFLIYFQGNSAPDKSGLPSDRFSAERTGGSVSTLTIQRTQQEDSAVYLCASRSGTGFQETQYFGPGTRLLVL.

The table lists this clonotype with many counts. J is TRBJ2-2 and V is TRBV19, with a weak D call TRBD2 (6 bases). Germline V lookup: CDR1 LNHDA, CDR2 SQIVND (reference sequence). The CDR3 extends over 15 amino acids. V lost 4 bases and J 3 bases, leaving 12 bases between the germline ends. The CDR3 DNA reads as TGTGCCAGTAGTAACGGCGGGGACCACACCGGGGAGCTGTTTTTT. This gives the protein CASSNGGDHTGELFF. Looking up the rest from reference TRBV19 and TRBJ2-2 gives the full variable domain: DGGITQSPKYLFRKEGQNVTLSCEQNLNHDAMYWYRQDPGQGLRLIYYSQIVNDFQKGDIAEGYSVSREKKESFPLTVTSAQKNPTAFYLCASSNGGDHTGELFFGEGSRLTVL.

The rearrangement uses TRBV7-9 and TRBJ2-3; D gene uncertain. The CDR3 is 15 amino acids. Trimming removed 0 bases at V and 0 bases at J, with 7 bases between. Germline CDR1 is SEHNR and CDR2 is FQNEAQ (reference sequence). The CDR3 DNA is TGTGCCAGCAGCTTAGCAGGGAAGAGCACAGATACGCAGTATTTT. Amino acids: CASSLAGKSTDTQYF.

The chain uses TRBV9 and TRBJ2-5, with D possibly matching TRBD1 (5 bases). CDR3 length: 15 amino acids. Germline V gives CDR1 SGDLS, CDR2 YYNGEE. V was clipped by 0 bases and J by 5 bases, with 14 bases between them. The CDR3 sequence: CASSVVGLQIETQYF. The CDR3 bases are TGTGCCAGCAGCGTAGTGGGGCTACAGATCGAGACCCAGTACTTC.

The chain joins TRBV19 to TRBJ1-6, with unresolved D. The length of the CDR3 is 13 residues. V lost 5 bases, J lost 9 bases, and 11 bases lay in between. Germline CDR1 and CDR2: LNHDA and SQIVND (reference sequence). This CDR3 is CASSARDFSPLHF. CDR3 nucleotide sequence: TGTGCCAGTAGTGCACGGGATTTTTCACCCCTCCACTTT.

A note on this clonotype: This likely comes from a read error, as the CDR3 has no conserved phenylalanine or tryptophan at its end. This chain joins TRBV20-1 and TRBJ2-7, with no clear D. The CDR3 extends over 9 amino acids. Germline-derived CDR1 and CDR2 are DFQATT and SNEGSKA (reference sequence). V was pared by 5 bases and J by 9 bases, with 8 bases between. In DNA, the CDR3 is TGCAGTGCTTGGGTAGGGCAGTACCTC. Translation gives CSAWVGQYL.

This clonotype was observed a handful of times. The chain has TRBV7-2 and TRBJ2-3; 9 bases are a match to TRBD2. The germline gives CDR1 SGHTA, CDR2 FQGNSA. CDR3 length equals 15 residues. Germline trimming cut 3 bases from V and 1 base from J; bases unmatched to any gene: 2. CDR3 residues: CASSLQRGGTDTQYF. The DNA for the CDR3 is TGTGCCAGCAGCTTGCAGCGGGGGGGCACAGATACGCAGTATTTT.

The J gene is TRBJ2-1, the V gene TRBV15; D unclear. CDR1 LNHNV and CDR2 YYDKDF come from the germline V gene (reference sequence). Trimming pared 0 bases from V and 4 bases from J, leaving 10 bases between. This CDR3 contains 15 residues. The CDR3: CATSRDKDPYNEQFF. The CDR3 DNA follows: TGTGCCACCAGCAGAGATAAGGACCCATACAATGAGCAGTTCTTC. The whole variable domain, filled in from reference TRBV15 and TRBJ2-1, reads DAMVIQNPRYQVTQFGKPVTLSCSQTLNHNVMYWYQQKSSQAPKLLFHYYDKDFNNEADTPDNFQSRRPNTSFCFLDIRSPGLGDTAMYLCATSRDKDPYNEQFFGPGTRLTVL.

Many counts were recorded for this clonotype. The chain is built from TRBV29-1 and TRBJ2-2, with D possibly being TRBD2 (5 bases). The CDR3 spans 12 residues. In germline, CDR1 is SQVTM, CDR2 ANQGSEA. V was clipped by 5 bases and J by 4 bases, with 8 bases between them. In nucleotides, the CDR3 is TGCAGCGTTCTAGGGAGCACCGGGGAGCTGTTTTTT. This gives the protein CSVLGSTGELFF.

J is TRBJ2-1 and V is TRBV10-1; the match to TRBD2 covers 13 bases. Germline V gene lookup returns CDR1 WNHNN and CDR2 SYGVQD (reference sequence). This CDR3 region has 17 residues. V lost 2 bases and J lost 3; bases outside the gene matches: 4. The CDR3 sequence: CASSEGGLAGFYNEQFF. CDR3 nucleotide sequence: TGCGCCAGCAGTGAGGGGGGACTAGCGGGGTTCTACAATGAGCAGTTCTTC.

This clonotype has just a few counts. The rearrangement joins TRBV4-1 to TRBJ2-1; D uncertain. This CDR3 has 12 amino acids. Germline V lookup: CDR1 MGHRA, CDR2 YSYEKL. V lost 0 bases and J lost 15, with 12 bases in between. This CDR3 reads CASSQDRLRWFF. The CDR3, as DNA: TGCGCCAGCAGCCAAGATCGCCTTAGGTGGTTCTTC.

The sample holds many counts of this clonotype. The V gene is TRBV19, the J gene TRBJ2-7, with TRBD1 matching 8 bases. Unmatched junction bases numbered 11, after V lost 6 bases and J lost 4 bases. The CDR3 consists of 15 residues. CDR1 LNHDA and CDR2 SQIVND come from the germline V gene (reference sequence). The CDR3 region has the DNA TGTGCCAGTAGCCCCGGACAGGGCGGATTTTACGAGCAGTACTTC. Amino acid sequence: CASSPGQGGFYEQYF. Using reference TRBV19 and TRBJ2-7 for the parts outside the CDR3, the full variable domain is DGGITQSPKYLFRKEGQNVTLSCEQNLNHDAMYWYRQDPGQGLRLIYYSQIVNDFQKGDIAEGYSVSREKKESFPLTVTSAQKNPTAFYLCASSPGQGGFYEQYFGPGTRLTVT.

This chain links TRBV25-1 with TRBJ2-5; TRBD2 is a possible D gene (10 bases). V lost 4 bases, J lost 2 bases, and 35 bases lay in between. The CDR3 has 22 residues. CDR1 is MGHDK, CDR2 SYGVNS, per germline. Written as DNA, the CDR3 is TGTGCCAGCAGTGTATCCCTGGGACAGGGCCACGAGCGGGGGGGCCCTCAAGAGACCCAGTACTTC. Protein: CASSVSLGQGHERGGPQETQYF.

V usage is TRBV7-6 and J usage is TRBJ2-5; no clear D gene. The V gene's germline CDR1 is SGHVS and CDR2 FNYEAQ. This CDR3 region has 13 residues. Trimming took off 3 bases at V and 3 bases at J, with 8 bases between the two ends. This CDR3 reads CASSFAAEETQYF. CDR3 DNA sequence: TGTGCCAGCAGCTTCGCCGCTGAAGAGACCCAGTACTTC.

The rearrangement uses TRBV9 and TRBJ2-3; 11 nucleotides agree with TRBD2. With V trimmed by 0 bases and J by 4 bases, 4 bases remained unmatched. CDR3 length: 16 residues. Germline CDR1 reads SGDLS; CDR2 reads YYNGEE. CDR3 coding DNA: TGTGCCAGCAGCGTAGGACTAGCGGGGTTCGCAGATACGCAGTATTTT. Amino acids: CASSVGLAGFADTQYF.

There are a few counts of this clonotype. This rearrangement joins TRBV20-1 to TRBJ1-6; D not certain. The ends were cut back, 0 bases at V and 14 bases at J, with 14 bases in the middle. The CDR3 contains 13 residues. The germline V gene has CDR1 DFQATT and CDR2 SNEGSKA (reference sequence). Written as DNA, the CDR3 is TGCAGTGCTAGAGAACTAACCGCTCAAACCCTCCACTTT. It is translated as CSARELTAQTLHF.

The chain is built from TRBV14 and TRBJ2-7, with 7 bases aligning to TRBD1. The length of the CDR3 is 14 residues. With 1 base clipped from V and 4 bases from J, the junction kept 4 bases outside the gene matches. CDR1 is SGHDN and CDR2 is FVKESK in the germline V gene. CDR3 residues: CASSQVDRAYEQYF. CDR3 in DNA: TGTGCCAGCAGCCAAGTTGACAGGGCGTACGAGCAGTACTTC.

This clonotype occurred many times. This rearrangement joins TRBV5-1 to TRBJ1-3; D is possibly TRBD1 (5 bases). V shed 0 bases and J shed 4 bases, with 14 bases lying between them. Germline V gene lookup returns CDR1 SGHRS and CDR2 YFSETQ. The CDR3 runs 16 residues. The CDR3 bases are TGCGCCAGCAGCTTGGGCGGGGGAGCGCTCGGAAACACCATATATTTT. This encodes CASSLGGGALGNTIYF.

The chain employs TRBV12-3 or TRBV12-4 and TRBJ1-5, with D possibly being TRBD1 (6 bases). CDR3 length: 14 residues. Trimming pared 6 bases from V and 10 bases from J, leaving 19 bases between. The CDR3: CASRGTGPRFPQHF. The CDR3 DNA follows: TGTGCCAGCAGGGGTACAGGGCCCCGTTTTCCCCAGCATTTT.

CDR3 residues: CASSLVQGGGYTF. CDR3 DNA sequence: TGTGCCAGCAGCTTAGTACAGGGAGGTGGCTACACCTTC. This rearrangement joins TRBV2 to TRBJ1-2, with a tentative D call TRBD1 (6 bases). Looked up from germline, CDR1 is SNHLY and CDR2 is FYNNEI. Trimming pared 6 bases from V and 7 bases from J, leaving 15 bases between. The CDR3 loop spans 13 amino acids.